This TCR beta chain was captured by sequencing in a study of shared clonotypes between healthy human individuals. The CDR3 is 14 residues long. V lost 4 bases, J lost 8 bases, and 16 bases lay in between. The germline V gene has CDR1 LNHDA and CDR2 SQIVND (reference sequence). Within Nashville, Tennessee resided all donors, each a Caucasian adult. Profiled with immunoSEQ multiplex PCR; TCRdb holds only in-frame clones, not every one. The table has roughly 2 million clones, 85% to 95% seen once. What was sequenced was naive CD4+ T cells sorted from blood. The subset is: CD45RA+ positively selected. The chain joins TRBV19 to TRBJ2-3; D perhaps matches TRBD1 (5 bases). The TCR originated in a man younger than 35 in good health. The chain's CDR3 is CASSRQGSQGTQYF. DNA of the CDR3: TGTGCCAGTAGTAGGCAGGGTAGTCAAGGTACGCAGTATTTT.